This T cell receptor (beta chain) was obtained from a study of response to subunit inactivated influenza vaccine. Each CDR3 protein gets one entry after TCRdb re-called the RT-PCR reads with MiXCR. Of about 520,000 distinct CDR3 sequences listed, roughly 9.7% were seen once; the top ten hold 9.5% to 15%. On this clonotype itself: The antigen is not known.

Broader study findings: A suggestion made by the authors is that each seasonal influenza vaccination recruits few new T cells.

Trimming cost V 4 bases and J 5 bases, with 29 bases left between them. The CDR3 consists of 20 residues. Germline loops: CDR1 SGHAT, CDR2 FQDESV (reference sequence). The clonotype was recovered from a man in his forties or fifties who received an inactivated influenza vaccine. J is TRBJ2-2 and V is TRBV11-1; D is unresolved. Here the sequenced sample was PBMCs from blood, taken roughly 47 days after vaccination. CDR3 bases: TGTGCCAGCAGCTACCCAAACCGGGCTCATAATAATCCGGTGACCGGGGAGCTGTTTTTT. Translating it yields CASSYPNRAHNNPVTGELFF. The full variable domain, its missing parts supplied by reference TRBV11-1 and TRBJ2-2, is EAEVAQSPRYKITEKSQAVAFWCDPISGHATLYWYRQILGQGPELLVQFQDESVVDDSQLPKDRFSAERLKGVDSTLKIQPAELGDSAMYLCASSYPNRAHNNPVTGELFFGEGSRLTVL.